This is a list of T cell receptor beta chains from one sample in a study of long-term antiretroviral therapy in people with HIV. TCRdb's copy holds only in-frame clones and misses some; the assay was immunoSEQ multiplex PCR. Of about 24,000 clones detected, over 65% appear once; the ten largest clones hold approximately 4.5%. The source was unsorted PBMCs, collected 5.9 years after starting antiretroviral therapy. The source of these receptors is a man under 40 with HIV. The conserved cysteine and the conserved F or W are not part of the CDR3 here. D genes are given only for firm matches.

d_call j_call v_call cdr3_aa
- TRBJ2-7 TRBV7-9 ASSLDASSYEQY
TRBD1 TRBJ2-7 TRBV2 ASSPGQGPSSYEQY
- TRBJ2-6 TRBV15 ATSNSGANVLT
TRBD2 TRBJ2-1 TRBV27 ASYGWASGRYPSSYNEQF
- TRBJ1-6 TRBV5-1 ASSFQGPYNSPLH
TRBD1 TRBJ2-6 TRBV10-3 AISWTGGNSGANVLT
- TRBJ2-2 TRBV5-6 ASSLGGNTGELF
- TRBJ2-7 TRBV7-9 ASSLDSETGEQY
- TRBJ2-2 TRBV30 AWSDRWDRGTGELF
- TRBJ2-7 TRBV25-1 ASRVCTTYEQY
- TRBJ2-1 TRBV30 AWGTSSYNEQF
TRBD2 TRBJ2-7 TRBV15 ATRLNTIAGSYEQY
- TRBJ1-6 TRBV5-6 ASSFITRNSPLH
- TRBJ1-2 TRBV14 ASSQDYLRQNPYGYT